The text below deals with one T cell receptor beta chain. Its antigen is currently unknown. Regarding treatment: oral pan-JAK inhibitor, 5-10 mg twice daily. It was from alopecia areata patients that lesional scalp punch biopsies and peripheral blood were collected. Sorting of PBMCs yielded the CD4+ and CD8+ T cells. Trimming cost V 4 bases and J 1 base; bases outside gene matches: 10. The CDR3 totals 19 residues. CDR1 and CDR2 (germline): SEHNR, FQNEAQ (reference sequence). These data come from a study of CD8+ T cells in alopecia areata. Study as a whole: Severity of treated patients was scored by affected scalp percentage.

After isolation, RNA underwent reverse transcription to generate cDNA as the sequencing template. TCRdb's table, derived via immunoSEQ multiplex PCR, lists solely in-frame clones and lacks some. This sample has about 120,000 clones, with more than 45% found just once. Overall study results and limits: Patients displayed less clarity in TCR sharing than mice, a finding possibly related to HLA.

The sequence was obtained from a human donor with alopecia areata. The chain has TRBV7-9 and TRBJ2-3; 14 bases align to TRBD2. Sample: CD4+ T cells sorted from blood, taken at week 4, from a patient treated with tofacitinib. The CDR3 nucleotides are TGTGCCAGCAGCTCAAGCGGGACTAGCGGGAGCGCCGGCACAGATACGCAGTATTTT. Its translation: CASSSSGTSGSAGTDTQYF. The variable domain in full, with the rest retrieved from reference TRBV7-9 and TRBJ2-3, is DTGVSQNPRHKITKRGQNVTFRCDPISEHNRLYWYRQTLGQGPEFLTYFQNEAQLEKSRLLSDRFSAERPKGSFSTLEIQRTEQGDSAMYLCASSSSGTSGSAGTDTQYFGPGTRLTVL.